One and the same sample provided the 2 T cell receptor beta chains below, sequenced in a study of T cells in Graves' hyperthyroidism and ophthalmopathy. TCR beta CDR3 sequences were amplified from RNA transcripts. HTBI primers drove first-round RT-PCR of the TCR CDR3. Each CDR3 protein is one row after TCRdb ran MiXCR on the multiplex PCR reads. The data hold hundreds of thousands of distinct CDR3 sequences, with 16% observed a single time. Sequences were obtained from blood. These receptors were taken from a woman aged 18-29 years with Graves' hyperthyroidism.

This clonotype was observed a handful of times. V is TRBV6-1 and J is TRBJ2-1; 15 nucleotides match TRBD2. The J segment lost 10 bases and the V segment lost 6 bases, leaving 7 bases of the junction unmatched. This CDR3 is built from 15 residues. The germline V gene encodes CDR1 MNHNS and CDR2 SASEGT. The CDR3 loop is CASRRTSGGGREQFF. CDR3 DNA: TGTGCCAGCAGGCGGACTAGCGGGGGGGGGCGAGAGCAGTTCTTC.

This clonotype has ten or more counts. The CDR3 DNA reads as TGTGCCAGCACCGAAAATCTGAGGGCGTCTTCGACAGATACGCAGTATTTT. This sequence encodes CASTENLRASSTDTQYF. The genes are TRBV28 and TRBJ2-3; tentative D call: TRBD2 (5 bases). CDR3 length: 17 residues. Germline lookup yields CDR1 MDHEN and CDR2 SYDVKM. The V end lost 7 bases, the J end lost 3 bases, and 23 bases lay between the germline ends.